The rows below give T cell receptor beta chains drawn from one sample of a study of blood T cell repertoires in COVID-19. Repertoires were generated with immunoSEQ multiplex PCR, while TCRdb's copy carries only in-frame clones and drops some. Among over 200,000 clones, about 83% were seen once, and the ten largest hold approximately 8%. The sample was peripheral blood. The receptors here all came from a woman aged 45-59 years with active or convalescent COVID-19. Each CDR3 is given with its conserved first and last residue. The D gene is left open where the match is weak. Rows may omit the clone size; those that give it use once, few, many or a size class.

j_call clone_size d_call v_call cdr3_aa cdr3_nt
TRBJ2-3 NA TRBD2 TRBV7-2 CASSLTVAGWDTQYF TGTGCCAGCAGCTTAACGGTAGCGGGTTGGGATACGCAGTATTTT
TRBJ2-2 NA NA TRBV10-3 CAISESQGIQIGGKLFF TGTGCCATCAGTGAGTCGCAGGGGATTCAAATCGGTGGGAAGCTGTTTTTT
TRBJ2-1 NA NA TRBV21-1 CASSNDRGDYNEQFF TGTGCCAGCAGCAACGACAGGGGCGACTACAATGAGCAGTTCTTC
TRBJ1-1 NA NA TRBV7-8 CASSLLAGGSTEAFF TGTGCCAGCAGCTTATTGGCTGGGGGGAGCACTGAAGCTTTCTTT
TRBJ2-3 NA TRBD2 TRBV3-1/TRBV3-2 CASSPLAGGPRIDTQYF TGTGCCAGCAGCCCCCTAGCGGGAGGGCCGAGGATAGATACGCAGTATTTT
TRBJ1-5 NA NA TRBV30 CAWSSQTAPQHF TGTGCCTGGAGTTCTCAAACAGCGCCCCAGCATTTT
TRBJ2-3 NA NA TRBV20-1 CSATLADTQYF TGCAGTGCTACCCTAGCAGATACGCAGTATTTT
TRBJ2-3 NA NA TRBV2 CASSFLGRGTDTQYF TGTGCCAGCAGCTTCTTGGGTCGGGGCACAGATACGCAGTATTTT
TRBJ2-7 NA TRBD2 TRBV11-2 CASSRDPSGYEQYF TGTGCCAGCAGCCGTGATCCTAGCGGCTACGAGCAGTACTTC
TRBJ1-2 NA TRBD1 TRBV3-1/TRBV3-2 CASSLQGAGGYTF TGTGCCAGCAGCCTACAGGGGGCCGGTGGCTACACCTTC
TRBJ2-1 NA NA TRBV4-1 CASSQVWTYNEQFF TGCGCCAGCAGCCAAGTGTGGACTTACAATGAGCAGTTCTTC
TRBJ1-2 few NA TRBV28 CASSLRALGYTF TGTGCCAGCAGTTTACGAGCCCTTGGCTACACCTTC